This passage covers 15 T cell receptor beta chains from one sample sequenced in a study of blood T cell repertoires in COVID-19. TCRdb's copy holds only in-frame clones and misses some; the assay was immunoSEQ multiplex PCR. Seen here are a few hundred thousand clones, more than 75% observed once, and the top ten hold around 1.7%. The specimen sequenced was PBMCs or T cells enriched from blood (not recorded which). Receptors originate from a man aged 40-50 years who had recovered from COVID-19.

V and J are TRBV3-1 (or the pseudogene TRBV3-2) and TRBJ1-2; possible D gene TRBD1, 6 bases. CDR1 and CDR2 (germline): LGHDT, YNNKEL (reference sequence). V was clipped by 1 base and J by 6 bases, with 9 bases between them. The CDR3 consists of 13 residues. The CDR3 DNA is TGTGCCAGCAGCCAAGTTCGGACAGATGGCTACACCTTC. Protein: CASSQVRTDGYTF.

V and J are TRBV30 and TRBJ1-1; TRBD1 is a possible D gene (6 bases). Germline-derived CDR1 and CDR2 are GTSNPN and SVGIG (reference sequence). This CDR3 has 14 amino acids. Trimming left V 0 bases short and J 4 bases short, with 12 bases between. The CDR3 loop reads CAWSVNRGGTEAFF. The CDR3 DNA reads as TGTGCCTGGAGTGTGAATAGGGGGGGCACTGAAGCTTTCTTT. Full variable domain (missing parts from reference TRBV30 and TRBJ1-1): SQTIHQWPATLVQPVGSPLSLECTVEGTSNPNLYWYRQAAGRGLQLLFYSVGIGQISSEVPQNLSASRPQDRQFILSSKKLLLSDSGFYLCAWSVNRGGTEAFFGQGTRLTVV.

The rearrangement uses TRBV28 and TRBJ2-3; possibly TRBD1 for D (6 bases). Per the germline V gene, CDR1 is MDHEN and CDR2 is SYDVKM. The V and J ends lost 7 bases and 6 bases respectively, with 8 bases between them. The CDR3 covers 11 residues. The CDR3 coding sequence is TGTGCCAGCACCGACAGGGATACGCAGTATTTT. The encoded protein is CASTDRDTQYF.

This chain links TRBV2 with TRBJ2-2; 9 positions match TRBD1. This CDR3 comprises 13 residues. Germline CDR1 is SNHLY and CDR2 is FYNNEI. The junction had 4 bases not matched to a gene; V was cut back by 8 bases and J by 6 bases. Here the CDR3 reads CASGTGYAGELFF. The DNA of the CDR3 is TGTGCCAGCGGGACAGGGTATGCCGGGGAGCTGTTTTTT.

This chain's CDR3 is CASTRTGISGNTIYF. CDR3 DNA sequence: TGTGCCAGCACCAGGACAGGCATTTCTGGAAACACCATATATTTT. The V call is TRBV5-6, the J call TRBJ1-3; 7 nucleotides agree with TRBD1. Germline values: CDR1 SGHDT, CDR2 YYEEEE. The CDR3 runs to 15 residues. After removal of 6 bases from V and 1 base from J, the junction contained 7 bases not matched to a gene.

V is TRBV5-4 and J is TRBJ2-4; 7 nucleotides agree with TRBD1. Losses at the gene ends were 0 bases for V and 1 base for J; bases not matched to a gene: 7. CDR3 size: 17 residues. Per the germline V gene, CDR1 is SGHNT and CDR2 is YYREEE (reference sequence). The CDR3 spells CASSLERQGGAKNIQYF. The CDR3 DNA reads TGTGCCAGCAGCTTGGAAAGACAGGGCGGCGCCAAAAACATTCAGTACTTC. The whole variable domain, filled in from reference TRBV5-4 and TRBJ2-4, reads ETGVTQSPTHLIKTRGQQVTLRCSSQSGHNTVSWYQQALGQGPQFIFQYYREEENGRGNFPPRFSGLQFPNYSSELNVNALELDDSALYLCASSLERQGGAKNIQYFGAGTRLSVL.

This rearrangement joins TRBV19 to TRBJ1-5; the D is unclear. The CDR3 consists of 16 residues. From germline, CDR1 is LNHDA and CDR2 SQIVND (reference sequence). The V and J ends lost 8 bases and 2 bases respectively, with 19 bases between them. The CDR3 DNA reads TGTGCCAGTGGCCCCGCCTTCGGGGTTGGCAATCAGCCCCAGCATTTT. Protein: CASGPAFGVGNQPQHF.

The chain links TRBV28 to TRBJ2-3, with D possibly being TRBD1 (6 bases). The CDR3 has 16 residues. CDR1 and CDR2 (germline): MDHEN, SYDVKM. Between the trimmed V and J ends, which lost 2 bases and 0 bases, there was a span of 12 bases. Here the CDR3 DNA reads TGTGCCAGCAGTTTACCGGACAGACCGAGCACAGATACGCAGTATTTT. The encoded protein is CASSLPDRPSTDTQYF. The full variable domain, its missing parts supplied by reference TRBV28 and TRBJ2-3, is DVKVTQSSRYLVKRTGEKVFLECVQDMDHENMFWYRQDPGLGLRLIYFSYDVKMKEKGDIPEGYSVSREKKERFSLILESASTNQTSMYLCASSLPDRPSTDTQYFGPGTRLTVL.

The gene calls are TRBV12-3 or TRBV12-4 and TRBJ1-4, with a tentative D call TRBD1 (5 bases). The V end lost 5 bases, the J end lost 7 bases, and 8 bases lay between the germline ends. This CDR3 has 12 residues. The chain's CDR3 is CASSSRVEKLFF. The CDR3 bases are TGTGCCAGCAGTAGCAGGGTTGAAAAACTGTTTTTT.

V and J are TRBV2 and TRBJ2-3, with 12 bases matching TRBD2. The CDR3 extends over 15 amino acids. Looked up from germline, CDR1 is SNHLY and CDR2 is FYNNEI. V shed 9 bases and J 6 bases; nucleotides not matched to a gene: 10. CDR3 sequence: CARDETSGGVDTQYF. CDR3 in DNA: TGTGCCAGGGATGAGACTAGCGGGGGTGTTGATACGCAGTATTTT.

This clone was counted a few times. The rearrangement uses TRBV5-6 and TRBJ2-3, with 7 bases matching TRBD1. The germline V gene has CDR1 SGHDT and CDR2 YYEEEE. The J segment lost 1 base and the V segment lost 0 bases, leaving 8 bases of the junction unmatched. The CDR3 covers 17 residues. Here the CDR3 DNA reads TGTGCCAGCAGCTTGGGCCGACAGGGATGGGGCACAGATACGCAGTATTTT. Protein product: CASSLGRQGWGTDTQYF.

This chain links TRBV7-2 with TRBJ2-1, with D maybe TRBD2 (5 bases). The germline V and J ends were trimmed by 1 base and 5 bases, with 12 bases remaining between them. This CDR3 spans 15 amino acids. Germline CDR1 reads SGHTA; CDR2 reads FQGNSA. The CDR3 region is CASSLGSARNNEQFF. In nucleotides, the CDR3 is TGTGCCAGCAGCTTAGGTAGCGCCCGGAACAATGAGCAGTTCTTC.

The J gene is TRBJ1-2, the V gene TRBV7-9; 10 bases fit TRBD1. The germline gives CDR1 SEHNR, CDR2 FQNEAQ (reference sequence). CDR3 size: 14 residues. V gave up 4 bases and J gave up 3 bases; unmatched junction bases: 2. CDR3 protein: CASSSGQGDYGYTF. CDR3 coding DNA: TGTGCCAGCAGCTCCGGACAGGGGGACTATGGCTACACCTTC.

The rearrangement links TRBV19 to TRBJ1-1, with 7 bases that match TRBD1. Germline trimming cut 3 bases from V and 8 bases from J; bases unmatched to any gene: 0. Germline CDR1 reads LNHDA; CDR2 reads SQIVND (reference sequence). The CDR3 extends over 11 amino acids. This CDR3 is CASSMTGEAFF. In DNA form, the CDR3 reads TGTGCCAGTAGTATGACAGGGGAAGCTTTCTTT.

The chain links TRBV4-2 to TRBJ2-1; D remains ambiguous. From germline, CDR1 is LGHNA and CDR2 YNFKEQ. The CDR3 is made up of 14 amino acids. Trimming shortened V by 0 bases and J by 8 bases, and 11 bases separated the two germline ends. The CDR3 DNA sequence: TGTGCCAGCAGCCAAGAGGCTAGTATCGATGAGCAGTTCTTC. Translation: CASSQEASIDEQFF.